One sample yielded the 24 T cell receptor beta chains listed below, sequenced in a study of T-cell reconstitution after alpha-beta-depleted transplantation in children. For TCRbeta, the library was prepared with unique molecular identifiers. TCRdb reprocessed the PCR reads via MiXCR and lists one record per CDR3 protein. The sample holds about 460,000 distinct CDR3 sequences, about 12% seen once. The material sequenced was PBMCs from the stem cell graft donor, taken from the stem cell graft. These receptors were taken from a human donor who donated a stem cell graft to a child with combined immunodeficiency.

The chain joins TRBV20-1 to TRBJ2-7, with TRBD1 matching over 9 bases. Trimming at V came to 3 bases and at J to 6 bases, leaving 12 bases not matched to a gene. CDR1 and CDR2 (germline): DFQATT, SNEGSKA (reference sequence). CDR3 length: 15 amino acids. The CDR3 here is CSARRGDRDVGEQYF. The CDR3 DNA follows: TGCAGTGCTAGGCGTGGGGACAGGGATGTTGGCGAGCAGTACTTC.

The CDR3 sequence is CASSPTDSSYEQYF. The DNA of the CDR3 is TGTGCCAGCAGCCCAACGGACAGCTCCTACGAGCAGTACTTC. The gene calls are TRBV7-9 and TRBJ2-7; tentatively, D is TRBD1 (6 bases). Trimming pared 5 bases from V and 0 bases from J, leaving 11 bases between. Germline-derived CDR1 and CDR2 are SEHNR and FQNEAQ (reference sequence). This CDR3 has 14 residues.

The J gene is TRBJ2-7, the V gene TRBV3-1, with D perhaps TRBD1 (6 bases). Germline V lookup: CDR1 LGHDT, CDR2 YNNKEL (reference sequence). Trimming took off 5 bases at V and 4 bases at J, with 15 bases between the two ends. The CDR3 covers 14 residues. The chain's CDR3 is CASSATGTTYEQYF. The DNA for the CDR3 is TGTGCCAGCAGCGCGACCGGGACAACTTACGAGCAGTACTTC.

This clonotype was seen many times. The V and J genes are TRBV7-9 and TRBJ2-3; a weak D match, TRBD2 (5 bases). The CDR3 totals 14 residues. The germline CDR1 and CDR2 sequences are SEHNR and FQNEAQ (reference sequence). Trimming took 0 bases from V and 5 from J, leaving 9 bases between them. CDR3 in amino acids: CASSLAREGDTQYF. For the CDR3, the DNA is TGTGCCAGCAGCTTAGCCAGAGAGGGAGATACGCAGTATTTT.

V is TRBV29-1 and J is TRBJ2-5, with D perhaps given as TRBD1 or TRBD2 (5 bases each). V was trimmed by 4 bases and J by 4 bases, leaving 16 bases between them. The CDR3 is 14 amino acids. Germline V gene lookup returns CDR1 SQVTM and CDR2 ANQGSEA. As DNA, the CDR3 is TGCAGCGTTGCTCGCGGAGAGGGGCTAGAGACCCAGTACTTC. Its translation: CSVARGEGLETQYF.

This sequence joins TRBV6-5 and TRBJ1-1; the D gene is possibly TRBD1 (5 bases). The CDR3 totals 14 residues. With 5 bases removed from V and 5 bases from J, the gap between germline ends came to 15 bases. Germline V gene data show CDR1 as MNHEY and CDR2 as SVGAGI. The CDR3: CASSTDGGGTEAFF. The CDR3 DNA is TGTGCCAGCAGTACCGACGGCGGGGGTACTGAAGCTTTCTTT.

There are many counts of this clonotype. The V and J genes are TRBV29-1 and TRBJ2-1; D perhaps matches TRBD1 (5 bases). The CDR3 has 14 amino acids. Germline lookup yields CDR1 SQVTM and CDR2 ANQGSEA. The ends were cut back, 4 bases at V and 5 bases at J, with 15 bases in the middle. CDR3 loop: CSVASREIHNEQFF. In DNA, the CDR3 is TGCAGCGTTGCAAGCAGGGAAATACACAATGAGCAGTTCTTC.

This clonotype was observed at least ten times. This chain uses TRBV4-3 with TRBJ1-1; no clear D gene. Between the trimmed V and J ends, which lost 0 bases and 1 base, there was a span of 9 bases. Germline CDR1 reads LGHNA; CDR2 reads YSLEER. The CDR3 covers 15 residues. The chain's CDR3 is CASSQDFTQNTEAFF. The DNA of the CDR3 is TGCGCCAGCAGCCAAGATTTCACCCAGAACACTGAAGCTTTCTTT.

CDR3 nucleotides: TGTGCCAGCAGTTTTAGACAGGGACTTTTCTATGGCTACACCTTC. This translates into CASSFRQGLFYGYTF. The chain employs TRBV27 and TRBJ1-2; 7 positions match TRBD1. Trimming at V came to 3 bases and at J to 4 bases, leaving 8 bases not matched to a gene. CDR3 length equals 15 residues. Germline CDR1 is MNHEY and CDR2 is SMNVEV (reference sequence).

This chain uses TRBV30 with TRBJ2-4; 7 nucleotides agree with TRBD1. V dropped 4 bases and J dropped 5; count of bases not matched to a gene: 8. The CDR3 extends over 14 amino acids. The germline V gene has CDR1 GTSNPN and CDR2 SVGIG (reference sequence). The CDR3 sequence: CAWNPGTGENIQYF. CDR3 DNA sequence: TGTGCCTGGAACCCCGGAACAGGGGAAAACATTCAGTACTTC.

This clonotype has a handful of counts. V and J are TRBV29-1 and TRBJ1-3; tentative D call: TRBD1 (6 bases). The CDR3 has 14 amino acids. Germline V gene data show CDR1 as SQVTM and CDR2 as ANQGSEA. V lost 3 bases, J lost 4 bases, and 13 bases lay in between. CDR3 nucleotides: TGCAGCGTTGAGGGCAGGGGCCCGGGAAACACCATATATTTT. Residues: CSVEGRGPGNTIYF.

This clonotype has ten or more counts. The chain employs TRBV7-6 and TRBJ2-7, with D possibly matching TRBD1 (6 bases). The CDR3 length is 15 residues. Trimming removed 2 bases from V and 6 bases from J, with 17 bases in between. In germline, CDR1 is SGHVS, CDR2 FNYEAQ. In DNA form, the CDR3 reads TGTGCCAGCAGCTTATATTTCGGCAGGGGATTCGAGCAGTACTTC. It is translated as CASSLYFGRGFEQYF.

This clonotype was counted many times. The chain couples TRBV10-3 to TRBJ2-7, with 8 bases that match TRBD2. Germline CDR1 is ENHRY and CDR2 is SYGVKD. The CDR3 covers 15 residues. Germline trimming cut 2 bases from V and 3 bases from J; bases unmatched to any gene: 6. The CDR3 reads CAISEVLAGHYEQYF. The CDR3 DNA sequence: TGTGCCATCAGTGAGGTGTTAGCGGGACACTACGAGCAGTACTTC.

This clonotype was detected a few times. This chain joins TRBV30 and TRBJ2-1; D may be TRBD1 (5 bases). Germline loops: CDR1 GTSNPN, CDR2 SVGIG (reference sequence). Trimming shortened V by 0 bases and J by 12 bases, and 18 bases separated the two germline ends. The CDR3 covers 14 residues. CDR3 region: CAWSVRARRVGQFF. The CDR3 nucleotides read TGTGCCTGGAGTGTACGGGCTCGCAGGGTTGGGCAGTTCTTC.

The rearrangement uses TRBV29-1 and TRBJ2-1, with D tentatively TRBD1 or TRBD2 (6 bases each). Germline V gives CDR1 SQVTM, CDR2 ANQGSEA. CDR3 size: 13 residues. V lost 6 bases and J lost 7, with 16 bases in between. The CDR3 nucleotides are TGCAGCGTAGGAGGGGGGCGAAGGAATGAGCAGTTCTTC. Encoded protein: CSVGGGRRNEQFF.

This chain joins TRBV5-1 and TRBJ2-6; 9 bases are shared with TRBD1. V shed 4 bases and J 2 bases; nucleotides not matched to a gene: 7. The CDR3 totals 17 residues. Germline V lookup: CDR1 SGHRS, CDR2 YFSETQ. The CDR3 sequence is CASSPDRGTTGANVLTF. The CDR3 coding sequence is TGCGCCAGCAGCCCGGACAGGGGTACGACTGGGGCCAACGTCCTGACTTTC.

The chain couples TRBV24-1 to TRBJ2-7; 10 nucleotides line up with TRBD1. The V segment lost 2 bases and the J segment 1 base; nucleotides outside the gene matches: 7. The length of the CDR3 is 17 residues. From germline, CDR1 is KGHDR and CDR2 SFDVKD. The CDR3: CATSDSAPGQGSYEQYF. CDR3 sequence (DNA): TGTGCCACCAGTGATTCCGCCCCGGGACAGGGGTCCTACGAGCAGTACTTC.

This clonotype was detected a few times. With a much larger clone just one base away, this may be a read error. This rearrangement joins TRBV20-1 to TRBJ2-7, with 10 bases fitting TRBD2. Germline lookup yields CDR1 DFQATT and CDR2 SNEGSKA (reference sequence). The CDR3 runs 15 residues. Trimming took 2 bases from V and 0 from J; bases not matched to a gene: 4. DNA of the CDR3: TGCAGTGCTAGACCCCCTAGCGGGAGCTCCTACGAGCAGTACTTC. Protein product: CSARPPSGSSYEQYF.

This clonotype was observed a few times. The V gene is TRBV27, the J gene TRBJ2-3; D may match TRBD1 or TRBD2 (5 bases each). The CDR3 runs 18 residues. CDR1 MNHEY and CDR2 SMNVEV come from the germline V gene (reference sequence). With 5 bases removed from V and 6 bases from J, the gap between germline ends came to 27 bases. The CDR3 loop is CASSPDPTGTPRADTQYF. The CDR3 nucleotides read TGTGCCAGCAGTCCGGATCCAACTGGGACCCCCCGCGCGGATACGCAGTATTTT.

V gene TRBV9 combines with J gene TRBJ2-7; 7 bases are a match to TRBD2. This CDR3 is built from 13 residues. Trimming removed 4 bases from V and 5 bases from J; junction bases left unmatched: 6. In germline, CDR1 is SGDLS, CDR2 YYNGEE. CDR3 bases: TGTGCCAGCAGCAGCGGGACCACCGACGAGCAGTACTTC. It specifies CASSSGTTDEQYF.

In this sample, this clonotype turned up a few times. The CDR3 region is CSAKTGWDGYTF. For the CDR3, the DNA is TGCAGTGCAAAAACAGGGTGGGATGGCTACACCTTC. The chain joins TRBV20-1 to TRBJ1-2; a weak D match, TRBD1 (6 bases). Trimming stripped 6 bases from V and 6 bases from J, with 14 bases between. Looked up from germline, CDR1 is DFQATT and CDR2 is SNEGSKA (reference sequence). The CDR3 length is 12 residues.

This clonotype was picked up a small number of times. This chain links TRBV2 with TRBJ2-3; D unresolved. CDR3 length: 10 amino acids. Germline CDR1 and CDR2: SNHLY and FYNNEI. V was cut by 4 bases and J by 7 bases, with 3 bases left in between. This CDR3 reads CASSVNTQYF. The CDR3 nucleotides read TGTGCCAGCAGTGTGAATACGCAGTATTTT.

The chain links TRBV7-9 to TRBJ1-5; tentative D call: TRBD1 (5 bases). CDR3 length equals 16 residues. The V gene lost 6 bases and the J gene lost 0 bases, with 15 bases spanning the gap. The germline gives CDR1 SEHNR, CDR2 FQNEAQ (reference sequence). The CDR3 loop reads CASSPGRGYSNQPQHF. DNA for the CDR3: TGTGCCAGCAGTCCGGGGAGGGGCTATAGCAATCAGCCCCAGCATTTT.

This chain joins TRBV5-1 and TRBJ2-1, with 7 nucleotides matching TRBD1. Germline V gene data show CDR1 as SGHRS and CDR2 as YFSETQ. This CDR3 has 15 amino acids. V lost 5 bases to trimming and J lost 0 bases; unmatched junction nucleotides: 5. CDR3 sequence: CASRPGTASYNEQFF. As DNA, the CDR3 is TGCGCCAGCAGGCCGGGGACAGCCTCCTACAATGAGCAGTTCTTC.